These T cell receptor beta chains were read from a single sample in a study of T cells in Graves' hyperthyroidism and ophthalmopathy. TCRdb called the multiplex PCR reads again in MiXCR, with one record for every CDR3 protein. The profile shows over 150,000 distinct CDR3 sequences, roughly a sixth of them singletons. The sample taken for sequencing was blood. Receptors originate from a woman in her forties or fifties with Graves' hyperthyroidism. Each CDR3 is given with its conserved first and last residue. Fields, in order: D gene, V gene, CDR3 protein. D genes are given only for firm matches.

>-|TRBV12-3/TRBV12-4
CASSPWRATNEQFF
>-|TRBV19
CAGKQGVRQPQHF
>-|TRBV7-3
CASSLTRQETQYF
>-|TRBV6-6
CASSYSGSRNEQFF
>TRBD1|TRBV9
CASSLWDSKETQYF
>-|TRBV3-1
CASSPSWWERTYRELFF
>TRBD1|TRBV6-1
CATRRGTGSPTNTGELFF
>-|TRBV11-2
CASSLSATQETQYF
>-|TRBV7-8
CASGPFERHNSPLHF
>-|TRBV12-3/TRBV12-4
CASSLGEGGQPQHF
>-|TRBV9
CASSAPDPRDGYTF
>-|TRBV10-1
CASSEEVRGTEAFF
>-|TRBV20-1
CSASGRGGHFSGNTIYF
>TRBD2|TRBV6-1
CASSRKLAGLYNEQFF
>-|TRBV24-1
CATSDYRGSGELFF
>-|TRBV5-1
CASSLGTVTPLYEQYF
>TRBD1|TRBV28
CASSLFVAGTGAKNIQYF
>TRBD1|TRBV5-5
CASSVVGTGAFF
>-|TRBV19
CASSTTALAKNIQYF
>-|TRBV10-3
CAISERETYQETQYF
>-|TRBV18
CASSSDSSSPPQHF
>TRBD2|TRBV19
CASDTSGRDSDTQYF
>-|TRBV18
CASSPRLAYQETQYF
>-|TRBV11-2
CASSPEYAVREQYF
>TRBD1|TRBV20-1
CSARPPGQDYNSPLHF
>TRBD2|TRBV30
CAWNRLAGENEQFF
>-|TRBV6-1
CASSEANGPNEKLFF
>-|TRBV11-2
CASSLRGQEQFF